These 27 T cell receptor beta chains were sequenced from one sample in a study of T-cell reconstitution after alpha-beta-depleted transplantation in children. A library of TCRbeta sequences, prepared with unique molecular identifiers, was generated. TCRdb re-derived calls from the PCR reads in MiXCR, one entry per CDR3 protein. This table holds about 540,000 distinct CDR3 sequences, around 17% found once. The sample was PBMCs from the stem cell graft donor, taken from the stem cell graft. Receptors originate from a human donor who donated a stem cell graft to a child with acute lymphoblastic leukemia.

The sample holds a few counts of this clonotype. The V and J genes are TRBV7-3 and TRBJ2-5; 7 positions match TRBD2. V shed 5 bases and J 1 base; nucleotides not matched to a gene: 7. The CDR3 covers 15 residues. Per the germline V gene, CDR1 is SGHTA and CDR2 is FQGTGA. The CDR3 here is CASSTYGGSQETQYF. The CDR3 coding sequence is TGTGCCAGCAGCACCTACGGGGGGTCCCAAGAGACCCAGTACTTC.

This clonotype turned up a few times. The chain couples TRBV9 to TRBJ1-2, with unresolved D. V lost 0 bases and J 2 bases, leaving 8 bases between the germline ends. This CDR3 comprises 14 residues. Germline-derived CDR1 and CDR2 are SGDLS and YYNGEE. The CDR3 DNA sequence: TGTGCCAGCAGCGTAGGCGAAAGCAACTATGGCTACACCTTC. Its translation: CASSVGESNYGYTF.

The rearrangement links TRBV20-1 to TRBJ1-5; D call uncertain. Germline V gives CDR1 DFQATT, CDR2 SNEGSKA (reference sequence). This CDR3 comprises 11 residues. V was cut by 1 base and J by 11 bases, with 9 bases left in between. The CDR3 spells CSARGEGAQHF. For the CDR3, the DNA is TGCAGTGCTAGAGGAGAGGGAGCCCAGCATTTT.

The gene calls are TRBV27 and TRBJ1-1; D remains unclear. Germline lookup yields CDR1 MNHEY and CDR2 SMNVEV (reference sequence). This CDR3 region has 13 residues. V was clipped by 3 bases and J by 3 bases, with 8 bases between them. In DNA form, the CDR3 reads TGTGCCAGCAGTTTTGGGCAGGACACTGAAGCTTTCTTT. Translation gives CASSFGQDTEAFF.

The J gene is TRBJ2-1, the V gene TRBV27; D gene uncertain. Germline CDR1 and CDR2: MNHEY and SMNVEV (reference sequence). V lost 3 bases to trimming and J lost 4 bases, with 7 bases between them. This CDR3 contains 13 residues. CDR3 in amino acids: CASSFASYNEQFF. The CDR3, as DNA: TGTGCCAGCAGTTTCGCCAGTTACAATGAGCAGTTCTTC.

This clonotype has a count of ten or more. The V gene is TRBV5-1, the J gene TRBJ1-2; no reliable D call. The V end lost 2 bases, the J end lost 0 bases, and 5 bases lay between the germline ends. The CDR3 runs 13 residues. Germline V gene lookup returns CDR1 SGHRS and CDR2 YFSETQ. The CDR3 is CASSFGSNYGYTF. CDR3 DNA: TGCGCCAGCAGCTTTGGCTCTAACTATGGCTACACCTTC.

The chain has TRBV20-1 and TRBJ1-5; 10 positions match TRBD1. This CDR3 contains 18 residues. Germline V gene data show CDR1 as DFQATT and CDR2 as SNEGSKA (reference sequence). The ends lost 1 base at V and 6 bases at J; junction bases unmatched: 15. This chain's CDR3 is CSARAPGQGKFVGQPQHF. The CDR3 bases are TGCAGTGCTAGAGCCCCGGGACAGGGGAAATTTGTAGGTCAGCCCCAGCATTTT.

J is TRBJ2-1 and V is TRBV4-2; D gene uncertain. Germline assignment: CDR1 LGHNA and CDR2 YNFKEQ. The CDR3 is 15 amino acids. The V end lost 4 bases, the J end lost 8 bases, and 18 bases lay between the germline ends. CDR3 DNA sequence: TGTGCCAGCAGCCCTGGGCTGATTTTTTTCGATGAGCAGTTCTTC. Its translation: CASSPGLIFFDEQFF.

In its sample, this clonotype was seen a few times. The V and J genes are TRBV4-1 and TRBJ2-2; no clear D gene. The CDR3 covers 17 residues. The germline V and J ends were trimmed by 1 base and 6 bases, with 18 bases remaining between them. Germline V gene data show CDR1 as MGHRA and CDR2 as YSYEKL. The CDR3 reads CASSQVLLGSQSGELFF. CDR3 bases: TGCGCCAGCAGCCAAGTCCTTTTGGGCAGCCAGTCCGGGGAGCTGTTTTTT.

This clonotype was recorded a few times. This rearrangement joins TRBV27 to TRBJ2-7; TRBD2 matches at 7 bases. Trimming cost V 4 bases and J 0 bases; bases outside gene matches: 9. Per germline, CDR1 MNHEY and CDR2 SMNVEV (reference sequence). The CDR3 consists of 16 residues. CDR3 loop: CASSWSSGHGSYEQYF. CDR3 nucleotides: TGTGCCAGCAGTTGGTCTAGCGGACATGGCTCCTACGAGCAGTACTTC.

The chain couples TRBV9 to TRBJ1-2; 7 bases fit TRBD1. CDR3 size: 15 residues. V lost 0 bases to trimming and J lost 4 bases; unmatched junction nucleotides: 6. Per the germline V gene, CDR1 is SGDLS and CDR2 is YYNGEE. CDR3 amino acids: CASSVGEGGAYGYTF. In nucleotides, the CDR3 is TGTGCCAGCAGCGTAGGGGAAGGGGGCGCCTATGGCTACACCTTC.

This clonotype was seen at least ten times. V gene TRBV12-3 or TRBV12-4 combines with J gene TRBJ2-7, with D unclear. V was trimmed by 2 bases and J by 3 bases, leaving 8 bases between them. The CDR3 spans 13 residues. The CDR3 DNA reads TGTGCCAGCAGTTTATCGTCAAACTACGAGCAGTACTTC. This encodes CASSLSSNYEQYF.

This clonotype turned up a few times. The rearrangement links TRBV20-1 to TRBJ2-1, with D uncertain. Germline V CDR1 and CDR2: DFQATT, SNEGSKA (reference sequence). The CDR3 spans 10 residues. Trimming pared 3 bases from V and 10 bases from J, leaving 7 bases between. As DNA, the CDR3 is TGCAGTGCTAGGTTTGGAGAGCAGTTCTTC. It yields the protein CSARFGEQFF.

The table lists this clonotype with a few counts. This chain links TRBV2 with TRBJ1-5; D not resolved. The CDR3 contains 17 residues. Per the germline V gene, CDR1 is SNHLY and CDR2 is FYNNEI. V lost 2 bases to trimming and J lost 4 bases, with 18 bases between them. The CDR3 DNA is TGTGCCAGCAGTGAAATGGGCTGGCGGACCGGTAATCAGCCCCAGCATTTT. Its protein product is CASSEMGWRTGNQPQHF.

This clonotype has just a few counts. This chain joins TRBV12-3 or TRBV12-4 and TRBJ1-4; possible D gene TRBD1, 6 bases. V was trimmed by 6 bases and J by 8 bases, leaving 16 bases between them. The CDR3 totals 14 residues. Here the CDR3 DNA reads TGTGCCAGCAGATCCGGGACACTTGGGGAAAAACTGTTTTTT. This gives the protein CASRSGTLGEKLFF.

With regard to this clonotype: It may be a read error: a sequence one base away is much more abundant. The chain recombines TRBV7-3 with TRBJ2-3; 9 bases fit TRBD2. CDR1 is SGHTA, CDR2 FQGTGA, per germline. Losses at the gene ends were 3 bases for V and 4 bases for J; bases not matched to a gene: 2. The CDR3 loop spans 14 amino acids. In DNA form, the CDR3 reads TGTGCCAGCAGCTTTGCGGGAGGGTCAGATACGCAGTATTTT. This gives the protein CASSFAGGSDTQYF. Full variable domain (outside the CDR3, taken from reference TRBV7-3 and TRBJ2-3): GAGVSQTPSNKVTEKGKYVELRCDPISGHTALYWYRQSLGQGPEFLIYFQGTGAADDSGLPNDRFFAVRPEGSVSTLKIQRTERGDSAVYLCASSFAGGSDTQYFGPGTRLTVL.

This clonotype was found a few times. This chain uses TRBV9 with TRBJ1-4, with 9 positions matching TRBD1. The CDR3 sequence is 15 residues long. V shed 4 bases, J shed 6 bases, and the junction held 7 bases outside the gene matches. The germline CDR1 and CDR2 sequences are SGDLS and YYNGEE. The DNA for the CDR3 is TGTGCCAGCAGCCCCCCGGGACAGGGACATGAAAAACTGTTTTTT. This gives the protein CASSPPGQGHEKLFF.

This clonotype came up once. V and J are TRBV7-9 and TRBJ1-1; possibly TRBD1 for D (5 bases). Germline V gene lookup returns CDR1 SEHNR and CDR2 FQNEAQ (reference sequence). CDR3 length: 14 amino acids. Trimming pared 0 bases from V and 9 bases from J, leaving 14 bases between. The DNA for the CDR3 is TGTGCCAGCAGCTTAGCTGGGGGAGCAGGAAAAGCTTTCTTT. Its translation: CASSLAGGAGKAFF.

About this clonotype itself: Mismatch with germline at one junction end may stem from a read error. The chain recombines TRBV5-1 with TRBJ2-1, with D possibly being TRBD1 or TRBD2 (5 bases each). Germline values: CDR1 SGHRS, CDR2 YFSETQ. CDR3 length: 15 residues. CDR3 sequence reads: CASSLASGRYHEQFF. CDR3 nucleotide sequence: TGCGCCAGCAGCTTGGCCTCGGGACGCTACCATGAGCAGTTCTTC.

This clonotype showed up just a few times. This rearrangement joins TRBV5-1 to TRBJ2-1, with 9 nucleotides matching TRBD2. The CDR3 spans 15 residues. Losses at the gene ends were 6 bases for V and 7 bases for J; bases not matched to a gene: 11. CDR1 and CDR2 (germline): SGHRS, YFSETQ. CDR3 in amino acids: CASIRGTSRGNEQFF. Written as DNA, the CDR3 is TGCGCCAGCATTCGCGGGACTAGCCGAGGGAATGAGCAGTTCTTC.

The chain joins TRBV7-9 to TRBJ1-1; D is uncertain. This CDR3 spans 12 amino acids. V gave up 5 bases and J gave up 4 bases, with 8 bases separating them. Per germline, CDR1 SEHNR and CDR2 FQNEAQ (reference sequence). The CDR3, as DNA: TGTGCCAGCAGCCCGAGGAGCACTGAAGCTTTCTTT. It encodes CASSPRSTEAFF.

This clonotype was counted only a few times. The gene calls are TRBV12-3 or TRBV12-4 and TRBJ1-5; tentative D call: TRBD1 (5 bases). Trimming removed 4 bases from V and 0 bases from J, with 13 bases in between. The CDR3 totals 16 residues. The CDR3 DNA follows: TGTGCCAGCAGTTCCGGGGCCCTTTATAGCAATCAGCCCCAGCATTTT. Amino acid sequence: CASSSGALYSNQPQHF.

In this sample, this clonotype turned up a few times. The rearrangement joins TRBV29-1 to TRBJ2-7; D is unresolved. Per the germline V gene, CDR1 is SQVTM and CDR2 is ANQGSEA. CDR3 length: 11 residues. Trimming left V 3 bases short and J 3 bases short, with 6 bases between. The DNA of the CDR3 is TGCAGCGTTGAGGTCTACTACGAGCAGTACTTC. Translating it yields CSVEVYYEQYF.

The V call is TRBV10-3, the J call TRBJ2-7, with D perhaps matching TRBD1 or TRBD2 (5 bases each). Germline CDR1 and CDR2: ENHRY and SYGVKD. V was shortened by 4 bases and J by 6 bases, with 19 bases between the two germline ends. This CDR3 spans 15 amino acids. The CDR3 nucleotides are TGTGCCATCAGTGTCTCGGGACCACCCTCGGTCGAGCAGTACTTC. It encodes CAISVSGPPSVEQYF.

This clonotype has at least ten counts. This chain uses TRBV12-3 or TRBV12-4 with TRBJ2-3, with D unresolved. The V end was cut by 3 bases, the J end by 0 bases, with 4 bases between. The CDR3 is 13 amino acids. The CDR3 DNA follows: TGTGCCAGCAGTTTCCTTAGCACAGATACGCAGTATTTT. Its translation: CASSFLSTDTQYF.

This clonotype has just a few counts. This chain joins TRBV4-1 and TRBJ2-2; D unclear. The CDR3 is 14 amino acids. The V and J ends lost 1 base and 4 bases respectively, with 7 bases between them. Germline-derived CDR1 and CDR2 are MGHRA and YSYEKL. The DNA for the CDR3 is TGCGCCAGCAGCCAAGGGCGGTCCACCGGGGAGCTGTTTTTT. As protein: CASSQGRSTGELFF.

The count of this clonotype is one. This chain joins TRBV20-1 and TRBJ2-1; 9 positions match TRBD2. Per the germline V gene, CDR1 is DFQATT and CDR2 is SNEGSKA (reference sequence). This CDR3 is 15 amino acids long. Trimming removed 2 bases from V and 5 bases from J; junction bases left unmatched: 7. This CDR3 is CSARSSGRFDNEQFF. The CDR3 DNA reads as TGCAGTGCTAGATCAAGCGGGAGGTTCGACAATGAGCAGTTCTTC.